This TCR beta chain came from a study of OX40 agonist ivuxolimab in advanced cancers. Study as a whole: Patients were treated with intravenous ivuxolimab, dosed at 0.01 to 10 mg/kg and infused every 2 weeks.

The repertoire was sequenced with immunoSEQ multiplex PCR; TCRdb's copy has only in-frame clones and lacks some. The sample holds over 65,000 clones, around 86% seen once. This clone was found once. Its antigen remains unknown. Study-wide results and caveats: CD4+ and CD8+ blood T cells expanded clonally by week 6 at 0.1 to 3.0 mg/kg. The authors did not determine the antigen specificity of the expanded peripheral T cells.

This CDR3 spans 14 amino acids. The V end was cut by 0 bases, the J end by 5 bases, with 8 bases between. The V gene's germline CDR1 is LGHNA and CDR2 YSLEER. This TCR was sampled from an adult with an advanced solid tumor such as melanoma, head and neck, liver or kidney cancer. Sequences were derived from CD4+ or CD8+ T cells sorted from blood, sampled in a trial of the OX40 agonist ivuxolimab. The chain is built from TRBV4-3 and TRBJ2-1; D is ambiguous. DNA for the CDR3: TGCGCCAGCAGCCAAGATCGGCGCGACAATGAGCAGTTCTTC. Protein: CASSQDRRDNEQFF.